One TCR beta chain is described in this entry. This specimen comes from a study of T cell responses to AZD1222 COVID-19 vaccine. This CDR3 has 15 residues. Trimming removed 10 bases at V and 6 bases at J, with 22 bases between. Germline loops: CDR1 MNHEY, CDR2 SVGAGI. Second doses at about 4 or about 12 weeks were pooled. Repertoires were generated with immunoSEQ multiplex PCR, while TCRdb's copy carries only in-frame clones and drops some. The sample yields 150,000 to 200,000 clones, about 90% seen once. This chain joins TRBV6-5 and TRBJ1-3; a weak D match, TRBD1 (6 bases). The specimen was peripheral blood, collected 28 days after the second AZD1222 dose. This receptor was identified in an adult who received the AZD1222 COVID-19 vaccine. The CDR3 DNA reads TGTGCCACCCTCTCACGCAGGGGTAGGGAAAACACCATATATTTT. Amino acids: CATLSRRGRENTIYF.